These 19 T cell receptor beta chains originate from one sample sequenced in a study of PD-1 blockade in classical Hodgkin lymphoma. Generated by immunoSEQ multiplex PCR, the TCRdb table keeps only in-frame clones and is missing some. The sample lists 20,000 to 30,000 clones; 88% were seen once. Time point given: cycle 4 day 1 (C4D1), after more than five weeks of nivolumab. Every patient relapsed after autologous stem cell transplantation, and brentuximab vedotin exposure varied. Sequencing used peripheral blood mononuclear cells (PBMCs), obtained before the fourth cycle of nivolumab. These receptor sequences come from a human donor with classical Hodgkin lymphoma.

The chain recombines TRBV27 with TRBJ2-5; D uncertain. The V end was cut by 2 bases, the J end by 3 bases, with 13 bases between. Germline loops: CDR1 MNHEY, CDR2 SMNVEV (reference sequence). This CDR3 has 15 residues. The CDR3 DNA is TGTGCCAGCAGTTTAAACTCTTGGGCAGAAGAGACCCAGTACTTC. Amino acids: CASSLNSWAEETQYF.

This clone has a single count. This chain uses TRBV27 with TRBJ1-4; D is uncertain. Per the germline V gene, CDR1 is MNHEY and CDR2 is SMNVEV (reference sequence). Trimming shortened V by 0 bases and J by 8 bases, and 10 bases separated the two germline ends. This CDR3 contains 14 residues. The CDR3 DNA is TGTGCCAGCAGTTTATCGACGGGTTTCGAAAAACTGTTTTTT. The encoded protein is CASSLSTGFEKLFF.

Relative to its sample, this clone is medium-sized. This sequence joins TRBV9 and TRBJ1-1; tentative D call: TRBD1 (6 bases). Trimming left V 4 bases short and J 1 base short, with 11 bases between. CDR1 is SGDLS and CDR2 is YYNGEE in the germline V gene. The CDR3 has 14 amino acids. In nucleotides, the CDR3 is TGTGCCAGCAGCCCAGAGACAGGGAACACTGAAGCTTTCTTT. Amino acids: CASSPETGNTEAFF.

V and J are TRBV7-3 and TRBJ1-1; D gene uncertain. The CDR3 runs 14 residues. Trimming left V 2 bases short and J 1 base short, with 8 bases between. The germline gives CDR1 SGHTA, CDR2 FQGTGA. The chain's CDR3 is CASSLSARNTEAFF. The DNA for the CDR3 is TGTGCCAGCAGCTTATCTGCCAGGAACACTGAAGCTTTCTTT.

This sequence joins TRBV5-6 and TRBJ2-2; 7 bases line up with TRBD1. V lost 0 bases and J lost 0; bases outside the gene matches: 2. Germline V lookup: CDR1 SGHDT, CDR2 YYEEEE. The CDR3 contains 16 residues. CDR3: CASSLVQGANTGELFF. CDR3 coding DNA: TGTGCCAGCAGCTTGGTCCAGGGGGCGAACACCGGGGAGCTGTTTTTT.

This chain connects TRBV21-1 to TRBJ2-5. TRBV21-1 constitutes a pseudogene. The CDR3 sequence is 21 residues long. CDR3 sequence: CASSKADRFGLLGAYQETQYF. The CDR3 nucleotides are TGTGCCAGCAGCAAAGCAGATCGTTTCGGACTTCTAGGGGCGTACCAAGAGACCCAGTACTTC.

This chain uses TRBV5-1 with TRBJ2-7, with 8 bases fitting TRBD1. Germline values: CDR1 SGHRS, CDR2 YFSETQ. CDR3 length: 15 amino acids. V shed 0 bases and J 5 bases; nucleotides not matched to a gene: 7. CDR3 DNA sequence: TGCGCCAGCAGCTTGGTAGCAGGGGGCCCCCACGAGCAGTACTTC. Translated, it gives CASSLVAGGPHEQYF.

The chain joins TRBV5-4 to TRBJ1-1, with D possibly matching TRBD1 (6 bases). V gave up 7 bases and J gave up 3 bases, with 10 bases separating them. The CDR3 is 12 amino acids. Germline CDR1 and CDR2: SGHNT and YYREEE (reference sequence). The DNA for the CDR3 is TGTGCCAGCCAGAGGGGGGACACTGAAGCTTTCTTT. As protein: CASQRGDTEAFF.

V and J are TRBV7-2 and TRBJ2-5, with D tentatively TRBD1 or TRBD2 (5 bases each). CDR3 size: 13 residues. Germline V CDR1 and CDR2: SGHTA, FQGNSA. Trimming removed 3 bases from V and 10 bases from J, with 15 bases in between. The CDR3 sequence: CASSFRDLRGQYF. In DNA, the CDR3 is TGTGCCAGCAGCTTTCGGGACCTCCGAGGCCAGTACTTC.

This chain links TRBV5-4 with TRBJ2-3; TRBD1 might be the D (5 bases). Trimming left V 3 bases short and J 4 bases short, with 12 bases between. Germline V lookup: CDR1 SGHNT, CDR2 YYREEE (reference sequence). This CDR3 has 14 amino acids. The CDR3 is CASSSQGSADTQYF. The CDR3 nucleotides read TGTGCCAGCAGCTCCCAGGGTTCGGCAGATACGCAGTATTTT.

The V gene is TRBV29-1, the J gene TRBJ1-2; tentatively, D is TRBD1 (5 bases). The germline V gene has CDR1 SQVTM and CDR2 ANQGSEA. This CDR3 has 16 residues. Trimming left V 5 bases short and J 0 bases short, with 19 bases between. CDR3 bases: TGCAGCGTTACTCCGACAGCCTGGAACCCTAACTATGGCTACACCTTC. Residues: CSVTPTAWNPNYGYTF.

This clone was counted between two and nine times. This chain connects TRBV7-9 to TRBJ2-7, with unresolved D. The germline CDR1 and CDR2 sequences are SEHNR and FQNEAQ (reference sequence). Trimming removed 2 bases at V and 2 bases at J, with 13 bases between. This CDR3 contains 15 residues. The CDR3 sequence: CASSLSQVGPYEQYF. Written as DNA, the CDR3 is TGTGCCAGCAGCTTAAGTCAGGTGGGTCCCTACGAGCAGTACTTC.

The CDR3 bases are TGTGCCAGCAGCTTAGGCCCACTGAACACTGAAGCTTTCTTT. Translating it yields CASSLGPLNTEAFF. V gene TRBV11-3 combines with J gene TRBJ1-1; D remains ambiguous. V lost 1 base to trimming and J lost 0 bases, with 6 bases between them. CDR1 SGHNT and CDR2 YENEEA come from the germline V gene. The CDR3 runs to 14 residues.

The rearrangement joins TRBV4-1 to TRBJ2-5; D may match TRBD1 or TRBD2 (5 bases each). The CDR3 length is 15 residues. CDR1 and CDR2 (germline): MGHRA, YSYEKL. V shed 4 bases and J shed 5 bases, with 17 bases lying between them. The CDR3 reads CASSPGDDLGETQYF. CDR3 in DNA: TGCGCCAGCAGCCCCGGGGACGACTTGGGGGAGACCCAGTACTTC.

The genes are TRBV9 and TRBJ2-3; D uncertain. This CDR3 region has 13 residues. Trimming stripped 2 bases from V and 2 bases from J, with 6 bases between. Germline V gives CDR1 SGDLS, CDR2 YYNGEE. The CDR3 loop is CASSVDSTDTQYF. The DNA of the CDR3 is TGTGCCAGCAGCGTTGACTCCACAGATACGCAGTATTTT.

The V and J genes are TRBV5-1 and TRBJ1-1, with TRBD1 matching over 7 bases. CDR1 and CDR2 (germline): SGHRS, YFSETQ. V was pared by 2 bases and J by 5 bases, with 0 bases of the junction left unmatched. The CDR3 loop spans 12 amino acids. CDR3 region: CASSLQGTEAFF. Here the CDR3 DNA reads TGCGCCAGCAGCTTACAGGGGACTGAAGCTTTCTTT.

This clone appeared once. This chain uses TRBV7-8 with TRBJ1-1; maybe TRBD1 (5 bases). Germline CDR1 and CDR2: SGHVS and FQNEAQ. The CDR3 is 13 residues long. The V end lost 3 bases, the J end lost 3 bases, and 8 bases lay between the germline ends. CDR3 loop: CASSFRVDTEAFF. DNA of the CDR3: TGTGCCAGCAGCTTCAGGGTAGACACTGAAGCTTTCTTT. The full variable domain, its missing parts supplied by reference TRBV7-8 and TRBJ1-1, is GAGVSQSPRYKVAKRGQDVALRCDPISGHVSLFWYQQALGQGPEFLTYFQNEAQLDKSGLPSDRFFAERPEGSVSTLKIQRTQQEDSAVYLCASSFRVDTEAFFGQGTRLTVV.

The gene calls are TRBV5-5 and TRBJ2-7; 9 nucleotides agree with TRBD2. This CDR3 has 14 residues. V lost 4 bases, J lost 3 bases, and 5 bases stayed unmatched. From germline, CDR1 is SGHKS and CDR2 YYEKEE (reference sequence). DNA of the CDR3: TGTGCCAGCAGCCGATTAGCGGGAGTCTACGAGCAGTACTTC. It translates to CASSRLAGVYEQYF.

The V and J genes are TRBV18 and TRBJ2-1; 9 bases are shared with TRBD1. The V and J ends lost 3 bases and 7 bases, in that order; junction bases with no gene match: 7. The CDR3 runs 15 residues. Looked up from germline, CDR1 is KGHSH and CDR2 is LQKENI. The CDR3 DNA follows: TGTGCCAGCTCACCTGGACAGGGGAGGTTAAATGAGCAGTTCTTC. This translates into CASSPGQGRLNEQFF.